This T cell receptor beta chain was observed in a study of CXCR3-negative and CXCR3-positive naive CD8 T cells (dated by TCRdb to about 2019). In the study overall: In total, about 130 million TRB reads were obtained, which works out to roughly 1.5 +/- 0.3 million reads per library. Diversity and physicochemical repertoire analyses were performed on around ten donors pooled from two independent experiments. The TRBV-TRBJ cluster analysis covered naive subsets from about five donors and memory cells from 3 donors.

The CDR3, cysteine through phenylalanine, is 16 amino acids long. This entry has no DNA. The germline V gene gives CDR1 as SGHTA and CDR2 as FQGTGA. For each CD8+ T cell subset, flow sorting was done in triplicate, and 310,000 or so cells per subset went directly into RLT lysis buffer. To exclude memory contaminants, naive CD8+ T cells were stringently defined as CD45RO-CCR7+CD27+CD95-. Peripheral blood mononuclear cells were isolated from buffy coats by standard density gradient centrifugation. A FACSAria III was used to flow-sort naive CD8+ T cells into CXCR3-negative and CXCR3-positive populations. Total RNA was extracted from sorted cells using an RNeasy Mini Kit. Study-wide findings and limitations: Similar TRBV-TRBJ usage was shown by naive CXCR3-negative and CXCR3-positive cells from the same donor, whereas distinct patterns were shown by memory cells. Repertoire diversity was comparably high in both naive subsets but much lower in memory CD8+ T cells. Because surface CD5, which is linked to self-reactivity in mice, was comparable between the naive subsets, TCR interaction strength was also inferred from TRB CDR3 physicochemical properties. Because CXCR3 expression was partially decreased after cryopreservation, freshly isolated PBMCs were used for most assays. TRB CDR3s from CXCR3-positive naive cells showed higher hydrophobicity (lower Kidera factor 4), lower energy, and higher strength and volume indices than CXCR3-negative naive cells.

Instrument on record: NextSeq 550. The Human TCR Profiling Kit (MiLaboratory) was used to make UMI-labeled 5' RACE TRB cDNA libraries. The full amount of extracted RNA was used for cDNA synthesis, and the full amount of resulting cDNA was used for PCR amplification. Libraries were prepared in parallel with an identical number of PCR cycles. From the authors' description of their analysis: With a minimum of two reads required per UMI, MIGEC and MiXCR pulled out about 52,000 +/- 9,100 unique UMI-labeled TRB cDNA molecules from each library. Each library averaged about 40,000 +/- 10,000 functional in-frame TRB CDR3 nucleotide clonotypes without stop codons. After each sample was downsampled to 5000 UMI-labeled TRB molecules, VDJtools was used to calculate diversity metrics such as normalized Shannon-Wiener and Chao1. VDJtools computed clonotype-size-weighted physicochemical properties of the central five CDR3 residues: interaction energy, strength, volume and Kidera factor 4. TCRdb reprocessed the reads, and each CDR3 protein sequence is entered once, without DNA. The V and J calls follow TCRdb's processing rather than the paper's. This sample's clone table shows 46,000 or so distinct CDR3 sequences. 2% to 2.5% of the sample goes to the ten largest clones.

Details on this clonotype: Its antigen remains unidentified.

Sequenced sample: naive CXCR3- CD8+ T cells from blood. The intended sense of this specimen's cell subset or site label: CD45RO-CCR7+CD27+CD95- naive CD8+ T cells lacking CXCR3 (TNR3-). The rearrangement combines TRBV7-3 with TRBJ2-1; TCRdb reports TRBD1, a call that lacks DNA to check it against. The sequence was obtained from a human donor in good health. Some clones in this sample may be carry-over from other donors' samples. This receptor has the CDR3 CASSLSRDGLSNEQFF.